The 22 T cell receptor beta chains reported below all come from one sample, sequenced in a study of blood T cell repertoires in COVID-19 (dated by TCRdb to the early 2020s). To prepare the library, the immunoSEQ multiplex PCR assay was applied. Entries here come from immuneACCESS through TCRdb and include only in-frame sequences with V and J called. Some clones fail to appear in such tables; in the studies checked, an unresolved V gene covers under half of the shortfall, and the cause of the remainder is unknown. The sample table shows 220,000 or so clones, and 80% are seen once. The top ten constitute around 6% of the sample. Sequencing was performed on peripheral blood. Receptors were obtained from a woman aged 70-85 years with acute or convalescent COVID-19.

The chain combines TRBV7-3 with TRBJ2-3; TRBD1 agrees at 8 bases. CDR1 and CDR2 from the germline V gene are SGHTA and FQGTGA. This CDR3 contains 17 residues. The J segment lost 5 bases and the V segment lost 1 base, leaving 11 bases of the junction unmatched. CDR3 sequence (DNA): TGTGCCAGCAGCTTAATGGCCGGGACAGGTGCGGGAGATACGCAGTATTTT. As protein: CASSLMAGTGAGDTQYF. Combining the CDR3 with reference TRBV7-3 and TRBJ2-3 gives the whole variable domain GAGVSQTPSNKVTEKGKYVELRCDPISGHTALYWYRQSLGQGPEFLIYFQGTGAADDSGLPNDRFFAVRPEGSVSTLKIQRTERGDSAVYLCASSLMAGTGAGDTQYFGPGTRLTVL.

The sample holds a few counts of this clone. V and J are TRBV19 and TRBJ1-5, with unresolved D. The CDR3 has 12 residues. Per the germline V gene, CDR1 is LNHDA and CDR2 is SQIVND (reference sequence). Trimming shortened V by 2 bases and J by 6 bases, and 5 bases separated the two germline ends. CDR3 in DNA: TGTGCCAGTAGTATATACACTCAGCCCCAGCATTTT. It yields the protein CASSIYTQPQHF.

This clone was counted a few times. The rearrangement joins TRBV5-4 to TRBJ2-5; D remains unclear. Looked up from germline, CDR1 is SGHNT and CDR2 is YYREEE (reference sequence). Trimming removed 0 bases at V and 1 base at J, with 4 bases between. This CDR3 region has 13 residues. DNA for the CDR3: TGTGCCAGCAGCTTGGCCCGCCAAGAGACCCAGTACTTC. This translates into CASSLARQETQYF. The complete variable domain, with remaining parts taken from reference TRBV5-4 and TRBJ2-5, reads ETGVTQSPTHLIKTRGQQVTLRCSSQSGHNTVSWYQQALGQGPQFIFQYYREEENGRGNFPPRFSGLQFPNYSSELNVNALELDDSALYLCASSLARQETQYFGPGTRLLVL.

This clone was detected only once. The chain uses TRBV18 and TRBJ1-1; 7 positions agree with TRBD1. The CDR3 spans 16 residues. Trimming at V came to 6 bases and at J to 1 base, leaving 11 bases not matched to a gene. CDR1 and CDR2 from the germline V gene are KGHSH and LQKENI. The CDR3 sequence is CASSRGQREGNTEAFF. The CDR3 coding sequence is TGTGCCAGCTCGCGGGGACAGAGAGAGGGGAACACTGAAGCTTTCTTT.

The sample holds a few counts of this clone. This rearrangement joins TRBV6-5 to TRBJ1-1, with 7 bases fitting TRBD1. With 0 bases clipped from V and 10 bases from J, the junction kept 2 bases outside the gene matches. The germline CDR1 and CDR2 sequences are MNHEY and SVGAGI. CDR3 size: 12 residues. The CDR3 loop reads CASSYSRGRAFF. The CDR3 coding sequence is TGTGCCAGCAGTTACTCGAGGGGGCGAGCTTTCTTT.

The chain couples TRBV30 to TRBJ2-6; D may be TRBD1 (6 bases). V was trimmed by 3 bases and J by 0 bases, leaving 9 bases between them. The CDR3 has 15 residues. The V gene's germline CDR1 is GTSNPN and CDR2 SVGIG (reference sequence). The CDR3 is CAWRDRNSGANVLTF. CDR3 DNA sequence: TGTGCCTGGAGGGACAGAAACTCTGGGGCCAACGTCCTGACTTTC.

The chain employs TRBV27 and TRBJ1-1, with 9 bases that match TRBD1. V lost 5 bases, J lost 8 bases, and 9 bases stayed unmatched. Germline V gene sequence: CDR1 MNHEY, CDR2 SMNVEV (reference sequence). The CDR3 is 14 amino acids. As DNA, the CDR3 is TGTGCCAGCAGTCACGGACAGGGGACCACAGAAGCTTTCTTT. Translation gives CASSHGQGTTEAFF.

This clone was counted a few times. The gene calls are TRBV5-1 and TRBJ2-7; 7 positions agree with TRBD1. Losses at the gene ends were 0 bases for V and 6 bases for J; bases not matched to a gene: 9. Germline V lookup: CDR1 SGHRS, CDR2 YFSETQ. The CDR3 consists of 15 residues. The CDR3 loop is CASSLEGTVRPEQYF. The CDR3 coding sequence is TGCGCCAGCAGCTTGGAAGGGACAGTGAGACCCGAGCAGTACTTC.

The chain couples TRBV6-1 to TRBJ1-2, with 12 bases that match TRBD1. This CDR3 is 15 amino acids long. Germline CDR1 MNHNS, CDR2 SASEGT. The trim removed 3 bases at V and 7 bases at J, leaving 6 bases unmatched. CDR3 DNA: TGTGCCAGCAGTGAGCCGGGACAGGGGGCTATTGGCTACACCTTC. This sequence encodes CASSEPGQGAIGYTF.

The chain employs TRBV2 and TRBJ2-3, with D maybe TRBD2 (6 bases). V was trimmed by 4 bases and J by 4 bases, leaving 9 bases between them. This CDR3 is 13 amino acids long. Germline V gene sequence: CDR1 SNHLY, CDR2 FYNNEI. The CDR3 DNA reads TGTGCCAGCAGTGGGGAGGCCCCAGATACGCAGTATTTT. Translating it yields CASSGEAPDTQYF.

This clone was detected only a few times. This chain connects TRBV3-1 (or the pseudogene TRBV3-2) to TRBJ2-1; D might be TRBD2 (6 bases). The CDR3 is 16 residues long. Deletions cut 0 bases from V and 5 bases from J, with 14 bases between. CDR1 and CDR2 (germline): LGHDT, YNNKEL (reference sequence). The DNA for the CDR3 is TGTGCCAGCAGCCAAGAGGGCGGGACGGAACACAATGAGCAGTTCTTC. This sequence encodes CASSQEGGTEHNEQFF.

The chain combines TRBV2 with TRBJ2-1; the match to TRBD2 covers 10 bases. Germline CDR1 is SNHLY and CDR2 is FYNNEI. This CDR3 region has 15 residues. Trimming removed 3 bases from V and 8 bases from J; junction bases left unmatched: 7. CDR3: CASSEEREGWDEQFF. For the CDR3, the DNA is TGTGCCAGCAGTGAGGAGCGGGAGGGTTGGGATGAGCAGTTCTTC. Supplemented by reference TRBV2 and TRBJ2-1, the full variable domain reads EPEVTQTPSHQVTQMGQEVILRCVPISNHLYFYWYRQILGQKVEFLVSFYNNEISEKSEIFDDQFSVERPDGSNFTLKIRSTKLEDSAMYFCASSEEREGWDEQFFGPGTRLTVL.

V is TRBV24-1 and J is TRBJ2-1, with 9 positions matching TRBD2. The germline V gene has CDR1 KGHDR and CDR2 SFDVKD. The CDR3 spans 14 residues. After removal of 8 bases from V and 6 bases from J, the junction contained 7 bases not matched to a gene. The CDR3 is CATNGGRGVNEQFF. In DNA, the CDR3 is TGTGCCACCAATGGCGGGAGGGGGGTCAATGAGCAGTTCTTC.

The CDR3 nucleotides read TGTGCCAGCTCACCGTCCGGACAGGGGGACGGCTACACCTTC. Residues: CASSPSGQGDGYTF. This chain uses TRBV18 with TRBJ1-2, with TRBD1 matching 10 bases. J was trimmed by 8 bases and V by 3 bases; bases with no gene match: 6. The CDR3 sequence is 14 residues long. Germline-derived CDR1 and CDR2 are KGHSH and LQKENI.

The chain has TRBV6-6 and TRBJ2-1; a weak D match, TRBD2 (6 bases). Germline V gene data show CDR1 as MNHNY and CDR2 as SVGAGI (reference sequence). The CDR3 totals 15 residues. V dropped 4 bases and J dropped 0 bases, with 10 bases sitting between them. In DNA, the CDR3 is TGTGCCAGCAGTTGGAGACTAGACTCCTACAATGAGCAGTTCTTC. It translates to CASSWRLDSYNEQFF.

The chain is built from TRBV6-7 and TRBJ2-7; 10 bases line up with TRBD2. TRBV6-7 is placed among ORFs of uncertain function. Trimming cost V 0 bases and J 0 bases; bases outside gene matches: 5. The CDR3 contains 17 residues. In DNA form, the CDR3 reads TGTGCCAGCAGTTACTCGCTTCTAGCGGGGGACTCCTACGAGCAGTACTTC. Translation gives CASSYSLLAGDSYEQYF.

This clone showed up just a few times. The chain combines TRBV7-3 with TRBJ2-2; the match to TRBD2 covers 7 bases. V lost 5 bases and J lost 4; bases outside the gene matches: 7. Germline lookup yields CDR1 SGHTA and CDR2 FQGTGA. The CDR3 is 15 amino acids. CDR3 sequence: CASSLGVAGTGELFF. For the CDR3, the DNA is TGTGCCAGCAGCCTTGGGGTAGCGGGCACCGGGGAGCTGTTTTTT.

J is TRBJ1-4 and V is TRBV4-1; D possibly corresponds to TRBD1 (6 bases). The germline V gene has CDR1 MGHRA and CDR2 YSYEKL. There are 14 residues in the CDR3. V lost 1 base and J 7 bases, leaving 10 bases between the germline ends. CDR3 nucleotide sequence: TGCGCCAGCAGCCAAGCGGGAGGGGGTGAAAAACTGTTTTTT. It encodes CASSQAGGGEKLFF.

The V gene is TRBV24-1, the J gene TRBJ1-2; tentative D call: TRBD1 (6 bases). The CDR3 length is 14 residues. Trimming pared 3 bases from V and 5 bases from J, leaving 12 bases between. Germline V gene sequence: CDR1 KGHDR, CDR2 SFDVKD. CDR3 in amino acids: CATSDQQGEYGYTF. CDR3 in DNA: TGTGCCACCAGTGATCAACAGGGAGAATATGGCTACACCTTC.

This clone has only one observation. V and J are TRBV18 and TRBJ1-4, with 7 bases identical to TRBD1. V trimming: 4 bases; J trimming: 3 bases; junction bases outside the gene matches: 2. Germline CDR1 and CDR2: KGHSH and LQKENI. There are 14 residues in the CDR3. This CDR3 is CASSLGTANEKLFF. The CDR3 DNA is TGTGCCAGCTCACTAGGGACAGCTAATGAAAAACTGTTTTTT. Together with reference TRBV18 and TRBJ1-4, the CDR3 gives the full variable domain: NAGVMQNPRHLVRRRGQEARLRCSPMKGHSHVYWYRQLPEEGLKFMVYLQKENIIDESGMPKERFSAEFPKEGPSILRIQQVVRGDSAAYFCASSLGTANEKLFFGSGTQLSVL.

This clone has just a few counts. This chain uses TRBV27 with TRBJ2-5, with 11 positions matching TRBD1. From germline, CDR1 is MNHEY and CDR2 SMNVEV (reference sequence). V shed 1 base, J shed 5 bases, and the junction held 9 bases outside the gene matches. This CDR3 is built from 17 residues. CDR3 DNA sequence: TGTGCCAGCAGTTTATTTTCCGGACAGGGGGCCCAGGAGACCCAGTACTTC. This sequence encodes CASSLFSGQGAQETQYF.

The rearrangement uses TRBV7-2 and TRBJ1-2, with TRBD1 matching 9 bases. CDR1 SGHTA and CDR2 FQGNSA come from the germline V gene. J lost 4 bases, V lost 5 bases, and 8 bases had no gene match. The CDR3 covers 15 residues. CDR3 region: CASSPRTGDIYGYTF. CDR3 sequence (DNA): TGTGCCAGCAGCCCTCGGACAGGGGATATCTATGGCTACACCTTC.